The T cell receptor (beta chain) described here comes from a study of graft-versus-host responses after intestinal transplantation. Study-level information: Anti-thymocyte globulin induction was given to all recipients, followed by tacrolimus and steroids for around three years. The study, taken as a whole, reports: High graft-versus-host to host-versus-graft clonal ratios were seen in allografts of patients with graft-donor T cell macrochimerism.

Remarks on this clone: Antigen unknown.

This CDR3 comprises 14 residues. CDR1 and CDR2 (germline): LGHNT, FRNRAP. V lost 4 bases and J lost 11; bases outside the gene matches: 10. TCRdb's table, derived via immunoSEQ multiplex PCR, lists solely in-frame clones and lacks some. Of 99,000 or so clones listed, roughly 87% are singletons. The input for sequencing was unstimulated CD4+ T cells sorted from spleen or lymph node cells, taken before intestinal transplant. The chain recombines TRBV12-5 with TRBJ1-5; the match to TRBD1 covers 8 bases. The sequence came from a human donor who received an intestinal transplant. The CDR3 coding sequence is TGTGCTAGTGGTTCCACAGGGGGTCCAGTAGCCCAGCATTTT. This codes for CASGSTGGPVAQHF.